A single count supports the clone carrying this TCR beta chain. Sequenced by immunoSEQ multiplex PCR; TCRdb stores in-frame clones only, minus some. The table records 150,000 to 200,000 clones, under 95% of them present only once. The CDR3 covers 13 residues. Trimming removed 0 bases from V and 8 bases from J, with 8 bases in between. Per the germline V gene, CDR1 is KGHSH and CDR2 is LQKENI. These data come from a study of blood T cell repertoires in COVID-19. Looking at the study overall: Samples representing acute and convalescent COVID-19 were sourced from the United States, Italy and Spain.

The genes are TRBV18 and TRBJ2-1; the D gene is possibly TRBD2 (5 bases). This TCR was sampled from a man between 18 and 29 years old with acute or convalescent COVID-19. The material sequenced was peripheral blood. The CDR3 DNA follows: TGTGCCAGCTCACCACCGAGGGTATATGAGCAGTTCTTC. Protein: CASSPPRVYEQFF.